The 15 T cell receptor beta chains in this list originate from one sample, sequenced in a study of CXCR3-negative and CXCR3-positive naive CD8 T cells. Overall study findings and caveats: CXCR3-positive naive cells carried more hydrophobic TRB CDR3s than CXCR3-negative naive cells did.

UMI labels and 5' RACE were used to prepare the TRB cDNA libraries. Each CDR3 protein gets one entry in TCRdb, which reprocessed the 5' RACE reads and gives no DNA. The table lists tens of thousands of distinct CDR3 sequences. Their antigens are not known. What was sequenced was naive CXCR3+ CD8+ T cells from blood. As for subset: CD45RO-CCR7+CD27+CD95- naive CD8+ T cells expressing CXCR3 (TNR3+). These receptors were obtained from a human donor in good health. Some clones in this sample may be carry-over from other donors' samples.

This chain links TRBV14 with TRBJ2-3. Germline V gene data show CDR1 as SGHDN and CDR2 as FVKESK. This CDR3 spans 13 amino acids. The CDR3 reads CASSEQGPDTQYF.

V gene TRBV7-9 combines with J gene TRBJ1-2. This CDR3 is built from 14 residues. Germline lookup yields CDR1 SEHNR and CDR2 FQNEAQ (reference sequence). The CDR3 sequence: CASSLGNVGYGYTF.

V and J are TRBV7-6 and TRBJ2-7; TCRdb reports TRBD1, a call that lacks DNA to check it against. Germline-derived CDR1 and CDR2 are SGHVS and FNYEAQ. The CDR3 has 15 residues. The CDR3 sequence: CASSLGQGVSYEQYF.

The rearrangement joins TRBV12-3 or TRBV12-4 to TRBJ2-2; TCRdb names TRBD1, which stays unverified in the absence of DNA. The CDR3 sequence is 16 residues long. CDR3: CASSPDGPANTGELFF.

The chain employs TRBV29-1 and TRBJ2-7; TCRdb indicates TRBD1, and absent DNA this call remains unverified. The CDR3 loop spans 13 amino acids. Germline V gives CDR1 SQVTM, CDR2 ANQGSEA. CDR3 sequence reads: CSVIWDRDLEQYF.

V usage is TRBV6-5 and J usage is TRBJ1-2; TCRdb designates TRBD1, a call that cannot be tested without DNA. Per germline, CDR1 MNHEY and CDR2 SVGAGI. The CDR3 runs to 15 residues. Here the CDR3 reads CASSYFSQGESGYTF.

The gene calls are TRBV6-5 and TRBJ2-7. This CDR3 has 15 residues. Germline CDR1 and CDR2: MNHEY and SVGAGI. CDR3 loop: CASSYVNRGYYEQYF.

The chain couples TRBV10-3 to TRBJ2-7. The CDR3 has 11 residues. Germline V lookup: CDR1 ENHRY, CDR2 SYGVKD. The CDR3 reads CAISESWEQYF.

The gene calls are TRBV6-2 or TRBV6-3 and TRBJ1-5; TCRdb proposes TRBD1, but this gene call is untestable without DNA. The germline V gene has CDR1 MNHEY and CDR2 SVGEGT. The CDR3 sequence is 16 residues long. CDR3: CASSPQGFGDNQPQHF.

This sequence joins TRBV5-6 and TRBJ2-1; TCRdb reports TRBD1, a call that lacks DNA to check it against. The length of the CDR3 is 17 residues. Germline CDR1 reads SGHDT; CDR2 reads YYEEEE. The chain's CDR3 is CASSLGLGQLTYNEQFF.

The J gene is TRBJ2-7, the V gene TRBV12-3 or TRBV12-4; no DNA is available, so the TRBD2 call from TCRdb remains unchecked. The CDR3 is 13 residues long. This CDR3 is CASLLAGGTEQYF.

This chain connects TRBV4-1 to TRBJ1-1. Germline CDR1 and CDR2: MGHRA and YSYEKL. The length of the CDR3 is 15 residues. The CDR3 spells CASSQVVHRVTEAFF.

This chain uses TRBV4-1 with TRBJ2-5; TCRdb's D call of TRBD1 is untestable without DNA. The V gene's germline CDR1 is MGHRA and CDR2 YSYEKL. CDR3 size: 18 residues. CDR3 protein: CASSLTNLPGQGYETQYF.

The V and J genes are TRBV10-3 and TRBJ1-1; the D gene TCRdb calls, TRBD1, cannot be checked with no DNA. The CDR3 spans 15 residues. Looked up from germline, CDR1 is ENHRY and CDR2 is SYGVKD. CDR3 protein: CAITGGDRAITEAFF.

J is TRBJ2-1 and V is TRBV12-3 or TRBV12-4; TCRdb selects TRBD1, and the lack of DNA leaves this call unchecked. CDR3 length: 15 residues. The CDR3 loop reads CASSGTGPSYNEQFF.